These 32 T cell receptor beta chains were all obtained from the same sample, sequenced in a study of T cells after yellow fever vaccination. TCRdb used MiXCR to reprocess the 5' RACE reads, holding one entry per CDR3 protein. The sample includes around 250,000 distinct CDR3 sequences, about 7% seen only once; the top ten take approximately 0.87%. The sequenced sample was CD4+ T cells sorted from PBMCs, obtained 15 days after the yellow fever booster vaccination. All receptors come from a man in his thirties or forties who received the YFV17D yellow fever vaccine.

Many counts were recorded for this clonotype. The chain has TRBV6-1 and TRBJ2-1; perhaps TRBD1 as D (6 bases). The CDR3 is 15 amino acids. The V gene's germline CDR1 is MNHNS and CDR2 SASEGT. Trimming left V 5 bases short and J 4 bases short, with 15 bases between. CDR3: CASSNQGKPYNEQFF. DNA of the CDR3: TGTGCCAGCAGTAATCAGGGGAAGCCTTACAATGAGCAGTTCTTC.

The rearrangement joins TRBV12-3 or TRBV12-4 to TRBJ2-3; 7 nucleotides match TRBD2. The CDR3 totals 13 residues. After removal of 6 bases from V and 5 bases from J, the junction contained 5 bases not matched to a gene. The CDR3, as DNA: TGTGCCAGCAGAGGACTAGTGGTAGATACGCAGTATTTT. Translated: CASRGLVVDTQYF.

In its sample, this clonotype was seen a few times. The chain recombines TRBV7-2 with TRBJ2-5, with D perhaps matching TRBD2 (5 bases). From germline, CDR1 is SGHTA and CDR2 FQGNSA. This CDR3 has 14 amino acids. V was cut by 5 bases and J by 7 bases, with 17 bases left in between. DNA of the CDR3: TGTGCCAGCAGCCCCCCGACGGGAACCAGGACCCAGTACTTC. Its protein is CASSPPTGTRTQYF.

The genes are TRBV6-1 and TRBJ2-7; 7 bases fit TRBD2. The CDR3 is made up of 14 amino acids. Germline CDR1 MNHNS, CDR2 SASEGT. J gave up 5 bases and V 6 bases, and 10 bases lay outside the gene matches. The CDR3 reads CASRSSGESHEQYF. CDR3 bases: TGTGCCAGCAGATCAAGCGGGGAGTCGCACGAGCAGTACTTC.

In its sample, this clonotype was seen a few times. The chain recombines TRBV7-2 with TRBJ2-5, with 11 bases fitting TRBD2. With V trimmed by 1 base and J by 5 bases, 9 bases remained unmatched. The CDR3 runs to 17 residues. The germline gives CDR1 SGHTA, CDR2 FQGNSA. The chain's CDR3 is CASSLVPLAGGRETQYF. CDR3 in DNA: TGTGCCAGCAGCTTAGTCCCTTTAGCGGGAGGGAGGGAGACCCAGTACTTC.

The chain employs TRBV5-1 and TRBJ2-1; tentatively, D is TRBD1 or TRBD2 (5 bases each). The CDR3 is made up of 15 amino acids. CDR1 and CDR2 from the germline V gene are SGHRS and YFSETQ. V was trimmed by 2 bases and J by 2 bases, leaving 11 bases between them. CDR3 sequence: CASSFGGQPYNEQFF. DNA of the CDR3: TGCGCCAGCAGCTTTGGGGGTCAACCCTACAATGAGCAGTTCTTC.

This clonotype has a count of ten or more. V usage is TRBV20-1 and J usage is TRBJ2-3; TRBD1 is a possible D gene (5 bases). Trimming took off 1 base at V and 3 bases at J, with 11 bases between the two ends. Germline V CDR1 and CDR2: DFQATT, SNEGSKA (reference sequence). The CDR3 sequence is 14 residues long. The CDR3: CSARVIQETDTQYF. CDR3 in DNA: TGCAGTGCTAGAGTCATACAGGAAACAGATACGCAGTATTTT.

In this sample, this clonotype turned up a few times. This chain links TRBV2 with TRBJ1-4; 7 bases line up with TRBD1. Germline CDR1 reads SNHLY; CDR2 reads FYNNEI. Trimming took 4 bases from V and 2 from J; bases not matched to a gene: 4. This CDR3 has 15 amino acids. This chain's CDR3 is CASSATGSTNEKLFF. The DNA for the CDR3 is TGTGCCAGCAGTGCGACAGGGTCGACTAATGAAAAACTGTTTTTT. Filled out from reference TRBV2 and TRBJ1-4, the complete variable domain reads EPEVTQTPSHQVTQMGQEVILRCVPISNHLYFYWYRQILGQKVEFLVSFYNNEISEKSEIFDDQFSVERPDGSNFTLKIRSTKLEDSAMYFCASSATGSTNEKLFFGSGTQLSVL.

At least ten counts were recorded for this clonotype. The chain employs TRBV5-1 and TRBJ2-7, with 12 bases identical to TRBD1. The CDR3 totals 15 residues. Germline CDR1 is SGHRS and CDR2 is YFSETQ. The junction had 6 bases not matched to a gene; V was cut back by 5 bases and J by 3 bases. The CDR3 DNA sequence: TGCGCCAGCAGGCCAGGGACAGGGGGCTTCTACGAGCAGTACTTC. Translation: CASRPGTGGFYEQYF.

The chain has TRBV29-1 and TRBJ2-2; D not certain. The length of the CDR3 is 10 residues. Germline CDR1 reads SQVTM; CDR2 reads ANQGSEA. The ends were cut back, 5 bases at V and 5 bases at J, with 3 bases in the middle. The CDR3 coding sequence is TGCAGCGTTTTTACCGGGGAGCTGTTTTTT. It codes for CSVFTGELFF.

This clonotype was counted ten times or more. This rearrangement joins TRBV6-5 to TRBJ2-5, with 11 nucleotides matching TRBD1. V lost 5 bases and J lost 6; bases outside the gene matches: 17. This CDR3 is built from 18 residues. CDR1 is MNHEY and CDR2 is SVGAGI in the germline V gene. CDR3 in amino acids: CASSPRVPGQGVVQTQYF. The CDR3 DNA sequence: TGTGCCAGCAGTCCCCGAGTCCCGGGACAGGGGGTTGTGCAGACCCAGTACTTC.

The gene calls are TRBV7-9 and TRBJ1-1, with 8 bases lining up with TRBD1. The CDR3 has 14 residues. Germline loops: CDR1 SEHNR, CDR2 FQNEAQ (reference sequence). Trimming cost V 11 bases and J 1 base; bases outside gene matches: 9. This chain's CDR3 is CAGTQTGGNTEAFF. As DNA, the CDR3 is TGTGCCGGGACTCAAACAGGGGGGAACACTGAAGCTTTCTTT.

The sample holds many counts of this clonotype. The V call is TRBV20-1, the J call TRBJ2-1; 15 nucleotides align to TRBD2. The CDR3 covers 15 residues. Trimming at V came to 5 bases and at J to 7 bases, leaving 6 bases not matched to a gene. Germline V lookup: CDR1 DFQATT, CDR2 SNEGSKA (reference sequence). The CDR3 protein is CSAGTSGRTTNEQFF. In nucleotides, the CDR3 is TGCAGTGCTGGGACTAGCGGGAGGACAACAAATGAGCAGTTCTTC.

There are a few counts of this clonotype. The V and J genes are TRBV7-2 and TRBJ2-5; D gene ambiguous. The germline CDR1 and CDR2 sequences are SGHTA and FQGNSA. This CDR3 is 14 amino acids long. V lost 1 base, J lost 1 base, and 7 bases lay in between. CDR3: CASSLDRLQETQYF. CDR3 sequence (DNA): TGTGCCAGCAGCTTAGACAGACTCCAAGAGACCCAGTACTTC.

This clonotype has a count of ten or more. The chain joins TRBV29-1 to TRBJ2-7, with 7 bases identical to TRBD1. V shed 5 bases and J 3 bases; nucleotides not matched to a gene: 4. The CDR3 is made up of 12 amino acids. The germline gives CDR1 SQVTM, CDR2 ANQGSEA. This CDR3 reads CSVRGQIYEQYF. In nucleotides, the CDR3 is TGCAGCGTTAGGGGGCAGATCTACGAGCAGTACTTC.

This clonotype was counted at least ten times. The rearrangement links TRBV28 to TRBJ2-7, with 7 bases lining up with TRBD1. Trimming removed 4 bases from V and 2 bases from J; junction bases left unmatched: 8. The CDR3 consists of 15 residues. Germline V gene lookup returns CDR1 MDHEN and CDR2 SYDVKM. The CDR3: CASSSPGQPAYEQYF. The DNA for the CDR3 is TGTGCCAGCAGTTCCCCGGGACAGCCCGCCTACGAGCAGTACTTC.

In this sample, this clonotype turned up a few times. This chain links TRBV7-2 with TRBJ2-7; 7 nucleotides align to TRBD1. CDR3 length equals 16 residues. Germline trimming cut 5 bases from V and 2 bases from J; bases unmatched to any gene: 12. Germline V gene sequence: CDR1 SGHTA, CDR2 FQGNSA. The chain's CDR3 is CASSLSSGQGAYEQYF. Here the CDR3 DNA reads TGTGCCAGCAGCCTCAGTTCGGGTCAGGGGGCCTACGAGCAGTACTTC.

Comments on this clonotype: Possible read error: a much larger clone is one base away. This chain connects TRBV6-2 or TRBV6-3 to TRBJ2-5; TRBD2 matches 7 bases. Germline CDR1 reads MNHEY; CDR2 reads SVGEGT. The CDR3 length is 12 residues. The CDR3 DNA sequence: TGTGCCAGCAGGACTAGCACGGAGACCCGGTACTTC. Its protein product is CASRTSTETRYF.

J is TRBJ2-3 and V is TRBV5-1; D is unresolved. This CDR3 spans 14 amino acids. Looked up from germline, CDR1 is SGHRS and CDR2 is YFSETQ. Between the trimmed V and J ends, which lost 4 bases and 3 bases, there was a span of 12 bases. This CDR3 reads CASSIEGVTDTQYF. CDR3 bases: TGCGCCAGCAGCATCGAAGGAGTTACAGATACGCAGTATTTT.

J is TRBJ2-7 and V is TRBV29-1; TRBD2 aligns across 9 bases. V dropped 6 bases and J dropped 5; count of bases not matched to a gene: 5. Looked up from germline, CDR1 is SQVTM and CDR2 is ANQGSEA. The CDR3 sequence is 12 residues long. The CDR3, as DNA: TGCAGCGTGGTTAGCGGGAGCCACGAGCAGTACTTC. Its translation is CSVVSGSHEQYF.

This clonotype was counted a few times. This chain joins TRBV5-1 and TRBJ2-7; 7 bases agree with TRBD1. Trimming cost V 5 bases and J 6 bases; bases outside gene matches: 11. The V gene's germline CDR1 is SGHRS and CDR2 YFSETQ. The CDR3 has 14 residues. The CDR3 nucleotides are TGCGCCAGCAGGCCCGGTCAGGGGGAGATCGAGCAGTACTTC. This gives the protein CASRPGQGEIEQYF.

This clonotype was recorded at least ten times. The CDR3 is CASSATGGTDTQYF. As DNA, the CDR3 is TGTGCCAGCAGTGCGACAGGGGGCACAGATACGCAGTATTTT. V and J are TRBV12-3 or TRBV12-4 and TRBJ2-3, with 8 bases aligning to TRBD1. The CDR3 runs to 14 residues. Unmatched junction bases numbered 2, after V lost 5 bases and J lost 1 base.

The V and J genes are TRBV7-2 and TRBJ1-5, with D tentatively TRBD1 (6 bases). Germline loops: CDR1 SGHTA, CDR2 FQGNSA. Trimming cost V 0 bases and J 7 bases, with 10 bases left between them. The CDR3 is 14 amino acids. The CDR3 DNA sequence: TGTGCCAGCAGCTTAGCAGGGGGTTGGCAGCCCCAGCATTTT. It specifies CASSLAGGWQPQHF.

This clonotype occurred a few times. The genes are TRBV5-1 and TRBJ1-6, with TRBD1 matching over 7 bases. The V and J ends lost 5 bases and 5 bases, in that order; junction bases with no gene match: 4. CDR3 length: 14 residues. Germline CDR1 is SGHRS and CDR2 is YFSETQ. The CDR3 DNA reads TGCGCCAGCAGGCGGGACAGCCATAATTCACCCCTCCACTTT. It translates to CASRRDSHNSPLHF.

In this sample, this clonotype turned up many times. This chain links TRBV6-5 with TRBJ2-7, with 9 nucleotides matching TRBD1. The V and J ends lost 0 bases and 0 bases, in that order; junction bases with no gene match: 0. The CDR3 contains 15 residues. Germline V lookup: CDR1 MNHEY, CDR2 SVGAGI. The CDR3 reads CASSYSQGASYEQYF. The CDR3, as DNA: TGTGCCAGCAGTTACTCACAGGGGGCCTCCTACGAGCAGTACTTC.

This clonotype was detected many times. The chain uses TRBV10-1 and TRBJ2-3; TRBD2 aligns across 14 bases. The CDR3 covers 15 residues. With 8 bases clipped from V and 5 bases from J, the junction kept 6 bases outside the gene matches. The germline V gene encodes CDR1 WNHNN and CDR2 SYGVQD (reference sequence). CDR3 protein: CASRAGLAGEDTQYF. Here the CDR3 DNA reads TGCGCCAGCCGCGCGGGACTAGCGGGAGAAGATACGCAGTATTTT.

The genes are TRBV6-2 or TRBV6-3 and TRBJ2-7, with 8 positions matching TRBD1. This CDR3 comprises 14 residues. V shed 6 bases, J shed 2 bases, and the junction held 6 bases outside the gene matches. The germline CDR1 and CDR2 sequences are MNHEY and SVGEGT. Here the CDR3 DNA reads TGTGCCAGCAGAAGAGACAGGGGACCCTACGAGCAGTACTTC. Protein product: CASRRDRGPYEQYF.

This clonotype was counted many times. This sequence joins TRBV5-1 and TRBJ2-5, with D hard to call. Germline V gene sequence: CDR1 SGHRS, CDR2 YFSETQ. This CDR3 spans 12 amino acids. V lost 5 bases to trimming and J lost 0 bases, with 5 bases between them. The CDR3 sequence: CASSMDQETQYF. CDR3 DNA sequence: TGCGCCAGCAGTATGGACCAAGAGACCCAGTACTTC.

This rearrangement joins TRBV29-1 to TRBJ2-6; D unresolved. Germline V gene sequence: CDR1 SQVTM, CDR2 ANQGSEA. The CDR3 runs 14 residues. Trimming shortened V by 6 bases and J by 2 bases, and 11 bases separated the two germline ends. The CDR3, as DNA: TGCAGCGTCCTCTTTGCCCCTGGGGCCAACGTCCTGACTTTC. Residues: CSVLFAPGANVLTF.

This clonotype was counted only a few times. The chain combines TRBV6-1 with TRBJ1-1; D may be TRBD1 (5 bases). Germline-derived CDR1 and CDR2 are MNHNS and SASEGT. The CDR3 totals 12 residues. Trimming shortened V by 6 bases and J by 11 bases, and 16 bases separated the two germline ends. This CDR3 is CASRSPTGPAFF. CDR3 in DNA: TGTGCCAGCAGATCTCCTACAGGACCGGCTTTCTTT.

In this sample, this clonotype turned up many times. The chain is built from TRBV6-2 or TRBV6-3 and TRBJ2-2, with 7 bases matching TRBD2. CDR3 size: 16 residues. V lost 3 bases, J lost 3 bases, and 7 bases stayed unmatched. The V gene's germline CDR1 is MNHEY and CDR2 SVGEGT. The CDR3 DNA sequence: TGTGCCAGCAGTTATCTCCCGGGGGGAGACACCGGGGAGCTGTTTTTT. Residues: CASSYLPGGDTGELFF.

This clonotype was found many times. The chain is built from TRBV12-3 or TRBV12-4 and TRBJ2-1; 7 bases map to TRBD1. The CDR3 totals 13 residues. The ends lost 4 bases at V and 8 bases at J; junction bases unmatched: 5. CDR3: CASSSFTGDEQFF. Written as DNA, the CDR3 is TGTGCCAGCAGTTCTTTTACAGGGGATGAGCAGTTCTTC.